The 5 T cell receptor beta chains below were found in one sample sequenced in a study of cytomegalovirus exposure and HLA in healthy donors. Use of 60 Vbeta and 13 Jbeta primers characterized the PCR. Assay: immunoSEQ multiplex PCR; the TCRdb copy retains only in-frame clones and omits some. The sample has 25,000 to 30,000 clones; about 66% are singletons. Input material: PBMCs. The receptors come from a male donor in good health and CMV-seropositive.

The rearrangement links TRBV5-6 to TRBJ1-1, with D hard to call. Trimming stripped 0 bases from V and 0 bases from J, with 12 bases between. This CDR3 comprises 16 residues. Germline-derived CDR1 and CDR2 are SGHDT and YYEEEE. The CDR3 sequence: CASSLDSKDLNTEAFF. The CDR3 bases are TGTGCCAGCAGCTTGGATTCGAAGGACTTGAACACTGAAGCTTTCTTT.

The chain carries TRBV14 and TRBJ2-7; no definite D call. V gave up 4 bases and J gave up 2 bases, with 3 bases separating them. Per the germline V gene, CDR1 is SGHDN and CDR2 is FVKESK. CDR3 length: 11 residues. The CDR3 region is CASSLTYEQYF. The CDR3 DNA follows: TGTGCCAGCAGCCTTACCTACGAGCAGTACTTC.

This clone has only a few counts. Its ends do not fully match the called genes, so a read error is possible. CDR3 in DNA: TGTGCTAGCAGCTTCAAAGCGGGAGTGTGGGAGACCCAGTACTTC. It is translated as CASSFKAGVWETQYF. The chain is built from TRBV7-7 and TRBJ2-5, with TRBD2 identical over 8 bases. The CDR3 sequence is 15 residues long. Germline CDR1 is SSHAT and CDR2 is FNYEAQ (reference sequence).

The rearrangement uses TRBV6-5 and TRBJ1-2, with 7 bases that match TRBD1. Per germline, CDR1 MNHEY and CDR2 SVGAGI. J was trimmed by 3 bases and V by 5 bases; bases with no gene match: 3. The CDR3 has 13 residues. CDR3 protein: CASSRQGHYGYTF. CDR3 coding DNA: TGTGCCAGCAGTAGACAGGGCCACTATGGCTACACCTTC.

The chain employs TRBV18 and TRBJ1-6; 8 bases are a match to TRBD1. The CDR3 contains 16 residues. CDR1 and CDR2 from the germline V gene are KGHSH and LQKENI. The trim removed 6 bases at V and 10 bases at J, leaving 14 bases unmatched. The CDR3 here is CASSQSGTGVGSPLHF. The CDR3 nucleotides read TGTGCCAGCTCCCAATCCGGGACAGGTGTGGGATCACCCCTCCACTTT.